Listed below are T cell receptor beta chains from one sample, sequenced in a study of glioma-infiltrating T cells after dendritic cell vaccination. Using immunoSEQ multiplex PCR, the repertoire was profiled, and TCRdb retains in-frame clones only, with some absent. The table shows more than 45,000 clones, with around 83% occurring only once. The sample in question was blood, obtained after dendritic cell vaccination. The origin of the receptors is a human donor with glioblastoma. The CDR3 runs from the conserved cysteine through the conserved F or W. The order of the fields is CDR3 protein, CDR3 DNA, D gene, V gene, clone size, J gene. The D gene is left open where the match is weak. Some rows mark clone size as missing; the rest say once, few, many or name a class of expanded clone.

CASSQRTGTSGALGDTQYF,TGCGCCAGCAGCCAACGTACCGGGACTAGCGGGGCCCTCGGGGATACGCAGTATTTT,TRBD2,TRBV4-1,NA,TRBJ2-3
CASSPGGSRRGQPQHF,TGTGCCAGCAGTCCAGGGGGCTCAAGACGGGGTCAGCCCCAGCATTTT,TRBD1,TRBV2,few,TRBJ1-5
CASSQDPGGSYGYTF,TGTGCCAGCAGCCAAGATCCGGGGGGGAGCTATGGCTACACCTTC,NA,TRBV4-2,NA,TRBJ1-2
CASSPRTGVEAFF,TGCGCCAGCAGCCCTCGGACAGGAGTTGAAGCTTTCTTT,TRBD1,TRBV4-1,NA,TRBJ1-1
CASSFPSGGQETQYF,TGTGCCAGCAGCTTCCCATCGGGGGGCCAAGAGACCCAGTACTTC,TRBD2,TRBV5-4,once,TRBJ2-5
CASSLWRGLDTQYF,TGTGCCAGCAGCCTATGGCGGGGGTTAGATACGCAGTATTTT,TRBD2,TRBV11-3,NA,TRBJ2-3
CASSLSRGAQNIQYF,TGTGCCAGCAGCCTTAGCCGGGGGGCCCAAAACATTCAGTACTTC,NA,TRBV14,NA,TRBJ2-4
CASIIQGTQYF,TGTGCCAGCATCATACAGGGGACCCAGTACTTC,NA,TRBV6-1,NA,TRBJ2-5
CAWSVQDRATGLFF,TGTGCCTGGAGTGTACAGGACAGGGCGACCGGGCTGTTTTTT,TRBD1,TRBV30,NA,TRBJ1-4
CANADRQAGTQYF,TGTGCCAACGCGGACAGACAGGCGGGTACCCAGTACTTC,NA,TRBV11-2,NA,TRBJ2-5